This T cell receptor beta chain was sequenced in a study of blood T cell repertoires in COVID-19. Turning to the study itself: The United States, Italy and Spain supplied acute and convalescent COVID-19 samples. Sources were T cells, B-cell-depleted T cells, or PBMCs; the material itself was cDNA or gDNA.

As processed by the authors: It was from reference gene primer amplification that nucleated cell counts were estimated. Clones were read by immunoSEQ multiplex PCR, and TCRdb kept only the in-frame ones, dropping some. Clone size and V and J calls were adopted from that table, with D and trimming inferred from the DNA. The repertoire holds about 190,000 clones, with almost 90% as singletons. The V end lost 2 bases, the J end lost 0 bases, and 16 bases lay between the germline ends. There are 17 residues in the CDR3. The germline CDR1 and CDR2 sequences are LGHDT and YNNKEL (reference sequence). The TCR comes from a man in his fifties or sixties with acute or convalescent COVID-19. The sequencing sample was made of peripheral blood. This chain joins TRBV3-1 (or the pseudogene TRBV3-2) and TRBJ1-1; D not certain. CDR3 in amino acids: CASSQYMRDSMNTEAFF. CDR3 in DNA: TGTGCCAGCAGCCAATATATGAGGGATTCGATGAACACTGAAGCTTTCTTT.